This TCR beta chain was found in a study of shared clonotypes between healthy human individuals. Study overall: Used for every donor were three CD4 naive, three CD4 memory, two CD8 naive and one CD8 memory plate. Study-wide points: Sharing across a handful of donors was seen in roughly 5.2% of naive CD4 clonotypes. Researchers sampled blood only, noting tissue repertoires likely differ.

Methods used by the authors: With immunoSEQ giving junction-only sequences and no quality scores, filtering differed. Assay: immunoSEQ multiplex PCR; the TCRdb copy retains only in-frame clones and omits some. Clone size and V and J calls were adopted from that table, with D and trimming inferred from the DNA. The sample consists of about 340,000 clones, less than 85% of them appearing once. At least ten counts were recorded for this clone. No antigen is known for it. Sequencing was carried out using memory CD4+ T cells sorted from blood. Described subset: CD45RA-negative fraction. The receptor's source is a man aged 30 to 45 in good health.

The CDR3, as DNA: TGTGCCAGCAGTGACCCTTACGTTCGCAGCGCCCCGAACACCGGGGAGCTGTTTTTT. Protein: CASSDPYVRSAPNTGELFF. V usage is TRBV2 and J usage is TRBJ2-2; D not certain. Trimming stripped 3 bases from V and 0 bases from J, with 20 bases between. The CDR3 extends over 19 amino acids. Germline CDR1 SNHLY, CDR2 FYNNEI.